These 18 T cell receptor beta chains came from one sample sequenced in a study of blood T cell repertoires in COVID-19. Assay: immunoSEQ multiplex PCR; the TCRdb copy retains only in-frame clones and omits some. Among over 110,000 clones listed, approximately 88% were seen once. Source material: peripheral blood. The receptors were gathered from a human donor in a cohort sampled during active COVID-19.

V usage is TRBV6-4 and J usage is TRBJ1-1; perhaps TRBD1 as D (6 bases). The CDR3 length is 13 residues. Germline V gives CDR1 MRHNA, CDR2 SNTAGT. V lost 9 bases, J lost 7 bases, and 18 bases lay in between. As DNA, the CDR3 is TGTGCCAGTTCCGACGGGGGGCTCGGTGAAGCTTTCTTT. It is translated as CASSDGGLGEAFF.

This chain links TRBV4-2 with TRBJ1-4; TRBD1 is a possible D gene (5 bases). The V and J ends lost 1 base and 8 bases respectively, with 14 bases between them. CDR1 LGHNA and CDR2 YNFKEQ come from the germline V gene. This CDR3 comprises 15 residues. The CDR3 loop reads CASSQGSGGGEKLFF. In nucleotides, the CDR3 is TGTGCCAGCAGCCAAGGTAGCGGGGGAGGCGAAAAACTGTTTTTT.

V usage is TRBV15 and J usage is TRBJ1-2; D is uncertain. The CDR3 consists of 13 residues. The germline V and J ends were trimmed by 7 bases and 9 bases, with 18 bases remaining between them. From germline, CDR1 is LNHNV and CDR2 YYDKDF (reference sequence). The CDR3 DNA reads as TGTGCCACCACCAATGACATAAAGGATCGCTACACCTTC. Its translation is CATTNDIKDRYTF.

The rearrangement joins TRBV6-5 to TRBJ1-2; 8 bases align to TRBD1. V gave up 5 bases and J gave up 6 bases; unmatched junction bases: 5. The CDR3 runs 13 residues. Looked up from germline, CDR1 is MNHEY and CDR2 is SVGAGI. The CDR3: CASSRQGLHGYTF. The CDR3 bases are TGTGCCAGCAGTAGACAGGGGCTGCATGGCTACACCTTC.

The genes are TRBV30 and TRBJ1-2; D might be TRBD1 (5 bases). Germline CDR1 and CDR2: GTSNPN and SVGIG (reference sequence). The CDR3 covers 14 residues. Trimming removed 3 bases at V and 4 bases at J, with 15 bases between. The DNA for the CDR3 is TGTGCCTGGAGCTTTTCCAGCGGGGGCTATGGCTACACCTTC. Translated: CAWSFSSGGYGYTF.

CDR3 in amino acids: CASSVNQGGTETQYF. In nucleotides, the CDR3 is TGTGCCAGCAGCGTAAACCAGGGGGGAACGGAGACCCAGTACTTC. J is TRBJ2-5 and V is TRBV9, with D tentatively TRBD1 (7 bases). Germline values: CDR1 SGDLS, CDR2 YYNGEE. Trimming removed 1 base at V and 5 bases at J, with 15 bases between. The CDR3 runs to 15 residues.

This clone turned up a few times. This chain joins TRBV27 and TRBJ2-1; D is perhaps TRBD2 (7 bases). The germline V and J ends were trimmed by 2 bases and 14 bases, with 19 bases remaining between them. The CDR3 consists of 14 residues. Germline V gives CDR1 MNHEY, CDR2 SMNVEV (reference sequence). CDR3 region: CASSLPGGAGSEFF. For the CDR3, the DNA is TGTGCCAGCAGTTTACCTGGGGGGGCCGGTAGTGAGTTCTTC.

This clone was recorded once. The chain carries TRBV2 and TRBJ2-3; weak D call: TRBD1 (5 bases). Germline CDR1 SNHLY, CDR2 FYNNEI. There are 13 residues in the CDR3. Trimming pared 3 bases from V and 4 bases from J, leaving 8 bases between. CDR3 DNA: TGTGCCAGCAGTGAGCAGGGCGCAGATACGCAGTATTTT. This encodes CASSEQGADTQYF.

The genes are TRBV19 and TRBJ1-5, with D tentatively TRBD1 (6 bases). Germline CDR1 is LNHDA and CDR2 is SQIVND (reference sequence). This CDR3 has 19 amino acids. V shed 4 bases and J shed 0 bases, with 22 bases lying between them. CDR3 loop: CASSNFGQSLGVSNQPQHF. The CDR3 DNA follows: TGTGCCAGTAGTAACTTTGGACAGTCCCTTGGGGTTAGCAATCAGCCCCAGCATTTT.

The chain links TRBV9 to TRBJ1-1; 8 bases fit TRBD1. V was clipped by 4 bases and J by 0 bases; unmatched bases: 5. CDR3 length equals 15 residues. In germline, CDR1 is SGDLS, CDR2 YYNGEE. CDR3 amino acids: CASSPWTGLNTEAFF. The CDR3 coding sequence is TGTGCCAGCAGCCCCTGGACAGGGTTGAACACTGAAGCTTTCTTT.

The gene calls are TRBV5-6 and TRBJ2-2; perhaps TRBD1 as D (5 bases). Deletions cut 0 bases from V and 1 base from J, with 10 bases between. Germline loops: CDR1 SGHDT, CDR2 YYEEEE. The CDR3 has 16 residues. The CDR3, as DNA: TGTGCCAGCAGCTTGGAGGGGCGCGGGAACACCGGGGAGCTGTTTTTT. This gives the protein CASSLEGRGNTGELFF. The full variable domain, completed using reference TRBV5-6 and TRBJ2-2, is DAGVTQSPTHLIKTRGQQVTLRCSPKSGHDTVSWYQQALGQGPQFIFQYYEEEERQRGNFPDRFSGHQFPNYSSELNVNALLLGDSALYLCASSLEGRGNTGELFFGEGSRLTVL.

J is TRBJ2-5 and V is TRBV30; a possible D gene is TRBD2 (6 bases). This CDR3 has 17 amino acids. Trimming cost V 4 bases and J 6 bases, with 27 bases left between them. The germline CDR1 and CDR2 sequences are GTSNPN and SVGIG (reference sequence). The CDR3 sequence is CAWNYGTGGWGGKTQYF. The CDR3 DNA is TGTGCCTGGAATTACGGGACTGGCGGGTGGGGCGGGAAGACCCAGTACTTC.

The CDR3 sequence: CAWTSGGSHSYNEQFF. The CDR3 DNA sequence: TGTGCCTGGACTAGCGGGGGGTCCCACTCCTACAATGAGCAGTTCTTC. The V and J genes are TRBV30 and TRBJ2-1, with TRBD2 matching 11 bases. From germline, CDR1 is GTSNPN and CDR2 SVGIG (reference sequence). V was clipped by 4 bases and J by 0 bases; unmatched bases: 5. CDR3 size: 16 residues.

As for this clone: The identical CDR3 is also encoded by other nucleotide sequences in the sample. The chain couples TRBV3-1 (or the pseudogene TRBV3-2) to TRBJ1-1; perhaps TRBD1 as D (5 bases). The CDR3 consists of 14 residues. V lost 1 base and J lost 4, with 10 bases in between. Germline lookup yields CDR1 LGHDT and CDR2 YNNKEL (reference sequence). The CDR3 here is CASSQAGGSTEAFF. The CDR3 region has the DNA TGTGCCAGCAGCCAAGCTGGGGGGAGCACTGAAGCTTTCTTT.

This sequence joins TRBV5-6 and TRBJ2-5; 13 nucleotides line up with TRBD2. Per the germline V gene, CDR1 is SGHDT and CDR2 is YYEEEE. The CDR3 is 17 amino acids. V shed 3 bases, J shed 2 bases, and the junction held 7 bases outside the gene matches. The CDR3 reads CASSSGLAGPLQETQYF. CDR3 coding DNA: TGTGCCAGCAGCTCGGGACTAGCGGGGCCCCTTCAAGAGACCCAGTACTTC.

The chain uses TRBV13 and TRBJ2-7; the match to TRBD1 covers 8 bases. The germline CDR1 and CDR2 sequences are PRHDT and FYEKMQ (reference sequence). The CDR3 runs 15 residues. V lost 5 bases, J lost 3 bases, and 9 bases stayed unmatched. The CDR3 DNA reads as TGTGCCAGCAGCGTCACCCAGGGGGCGGGCTACGAGCAGTACTTC. Amino acid sequence: CASSVTQGAGYEQYF.

The gene calls are TRBV7-2 and TRBJ1-3; D is unresolved. There are 16 residues in the CDR3. Trimming shortened V by 1 base and J by 0 bases, and 10 bases separated the two germline ends. Germline values: CDR1 SGHTA, CDR2 FQGNSA. The DNA for the CDR3 is TGTGCCAGCAGCTTAGGGGCAGCCTTCTCTGGAAACACCATATATTTT. Translating gives CASSLGAAFSGNTIYF.

The rearrangement joins TRBV27 to TRBJ2-5; 13 bases are a match to TRBD2. Germline CDR1 reads MNHEY; CDR2 reads SMNVEV (reference sequence). The CDR3 extends over 16 amino acids. V shed 5 bases and J 4 bases; nucleotides not matched to a gene: 7. The chain's CDR3 is CASSPGLAGPAETQYF. The CDR3 nucleotides read TGTGCCAGCAGTCCGGGACTAGCGGGGCCTGCAGAGACCCAGTACTTC.